The sequence of this TCR beta chain was determined in a study of shared clonotypes between healthy human individuals. Study in general: Per donor, three plates held CD4 naive cells, three held CD4 memory, two held CD8 naive and one held CD8 memory.

Study-level points and caveats: In the sorted subsets, rarefaction showed sequencing was incomplete despite large depth. Naive CD4 clonotype sharing across a few donors was about 5%.

The repertoire was sequenced with immunoSEQ multiplex PCR; TCRdb's copy has only in-frame clones and lacks some. The repertoire includes just over 2,000,000 clones, over 85% of them detected once, and more than 0.95% sits in the top ten. With 5 bases clipped from V and 1 base from J, the junction kept 4 bases outside the gene matches. This CDR3 contains 16 residues. Germline V gives CDR1 GTSNPN, CDR2 SVGIG (reference sequence). Concerning this clone itself: Its antigen remains unidentified.

Naivety among CD8 cells was defined by CD45RO negativity and positive CCR7 selection, thereby excluding terminally differentiated effector memory CD45RA+ cells. The chain uses TRBV30 and TRBJ2-2, with 13 nucleotides matching TRBD2. What was sequenced was naive CD8+ T cells sorted from blood. The TCR comes from a man between 18 and 29 years old in good health. This chain's CDR3 is CAWLGLAGENTGELFF. DNA of the CDR3: TGTGCCTGGCTCGGACTAGCGGGAGAGAACACCGGGGAGCTGTTTTTT.